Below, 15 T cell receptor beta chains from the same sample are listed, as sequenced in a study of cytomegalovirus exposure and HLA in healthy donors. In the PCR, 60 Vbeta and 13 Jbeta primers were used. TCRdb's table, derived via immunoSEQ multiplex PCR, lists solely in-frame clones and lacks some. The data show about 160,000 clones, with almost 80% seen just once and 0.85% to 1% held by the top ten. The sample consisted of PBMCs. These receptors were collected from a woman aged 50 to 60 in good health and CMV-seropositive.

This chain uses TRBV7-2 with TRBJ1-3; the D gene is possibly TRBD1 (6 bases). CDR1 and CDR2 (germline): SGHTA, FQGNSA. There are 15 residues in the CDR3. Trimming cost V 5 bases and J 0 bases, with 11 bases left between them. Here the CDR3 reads CASSPGQDSGNTIYF. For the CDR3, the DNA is TGTGCCAGCAGCCCGGGACAAGACTCTGGAAACACCATATATTTT.

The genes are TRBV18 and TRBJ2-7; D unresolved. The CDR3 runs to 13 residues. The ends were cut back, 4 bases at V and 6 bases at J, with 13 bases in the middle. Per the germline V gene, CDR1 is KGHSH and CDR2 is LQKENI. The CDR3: CASSLGSTIEQYF. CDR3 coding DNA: TGTGCCAGCTCACTCGGTTCCACTATCGAGCAGTACTTC.

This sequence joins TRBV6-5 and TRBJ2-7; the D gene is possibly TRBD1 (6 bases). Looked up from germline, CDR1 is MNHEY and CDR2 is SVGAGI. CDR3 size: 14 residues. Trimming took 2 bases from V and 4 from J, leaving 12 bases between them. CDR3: CASSYRVGGYEQYF. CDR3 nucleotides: TGTGCCAGCAGTTACAGGGTAGGGGGTTACGAGCAGTACTTC.

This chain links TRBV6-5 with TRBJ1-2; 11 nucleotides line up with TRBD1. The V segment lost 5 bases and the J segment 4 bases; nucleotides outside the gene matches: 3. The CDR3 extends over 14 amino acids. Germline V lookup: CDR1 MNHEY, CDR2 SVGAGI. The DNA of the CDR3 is TGTGCCAGCAGTCGGGACAGGGGGGGCTATGGCTACACCTTC. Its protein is CASSRDRGGYGYTF.

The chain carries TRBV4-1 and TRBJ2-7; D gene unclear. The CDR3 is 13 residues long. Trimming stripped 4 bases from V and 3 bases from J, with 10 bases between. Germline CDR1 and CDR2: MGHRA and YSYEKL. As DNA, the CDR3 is TGCGCCAGCAGCCGATTATCAGGCTACGAGCAGTACTTC. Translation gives CASSRLSGYEQYF.

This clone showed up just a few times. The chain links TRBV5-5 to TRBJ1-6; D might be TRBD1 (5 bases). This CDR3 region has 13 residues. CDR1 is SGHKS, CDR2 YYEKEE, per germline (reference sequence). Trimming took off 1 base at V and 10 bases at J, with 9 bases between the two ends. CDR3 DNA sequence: TGTGCCAGCAGCTTGCAGGGTGGATCACCCCTCCACTTT. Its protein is CASSLQGGSPLHF.

CDR3 DNA sequence: TGTGCCAGCAGCTTGATTCTTGGGCACACTGAAGCTTTCTTT. Amino acids: CASSLILGHTEAFF. The chain combines TRBV5-4 with TRBJ1-1; D is undetermined. Germline V CDR1 and CDR2: SGHNT, YYREEE (reference sequence). V gave up 1 base and J gave up 3 bases, with 10 bases separating them. CDR3 size: 14 residues.

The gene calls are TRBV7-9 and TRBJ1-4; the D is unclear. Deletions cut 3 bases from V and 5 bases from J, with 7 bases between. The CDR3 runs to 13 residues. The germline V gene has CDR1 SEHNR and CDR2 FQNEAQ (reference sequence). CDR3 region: CASSLYTNEKLFF. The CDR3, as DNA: TGTGCCAGCAGCTTGTACACGAATGAAAAACTGTTTTTT. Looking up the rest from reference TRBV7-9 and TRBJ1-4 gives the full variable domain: DTGVSQNPRHKITKRGQNVTFRCDPISEHNRLYWYRQTLGQGPEFLTYFQNEAQLEKSRLLSDRFSAERPKGSFSTLEIQRTEQGDSAMYLCASSLYTNEKLFFGSGTQLSVL.

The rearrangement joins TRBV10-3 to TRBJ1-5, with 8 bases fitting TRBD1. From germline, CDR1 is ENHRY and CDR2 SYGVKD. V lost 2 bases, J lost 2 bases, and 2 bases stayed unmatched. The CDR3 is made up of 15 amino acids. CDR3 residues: CAISEGQGRNQPQHF. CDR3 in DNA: TGTGCCATCAGTGAGGGACAGGGACGCAATCAGCCCCAGCATTTT.

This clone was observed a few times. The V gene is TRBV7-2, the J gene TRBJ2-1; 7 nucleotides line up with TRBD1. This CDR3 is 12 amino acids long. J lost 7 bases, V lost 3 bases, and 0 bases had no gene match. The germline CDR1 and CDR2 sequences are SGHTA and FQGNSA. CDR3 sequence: CASSLTGNEQFF. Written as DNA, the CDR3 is TGTGCCAGCAGCTTGACAGGGAATGAGCAGTTCTTC.

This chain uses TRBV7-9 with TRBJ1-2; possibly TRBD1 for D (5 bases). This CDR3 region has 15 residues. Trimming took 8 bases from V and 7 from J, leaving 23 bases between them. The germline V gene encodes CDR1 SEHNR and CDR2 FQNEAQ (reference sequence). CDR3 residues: CASEGQRRAGVGYTF. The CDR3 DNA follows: TGTGCCAGCGAGGGGCAACGGAGGGCCGGGGTTGGCTACACCTTC.

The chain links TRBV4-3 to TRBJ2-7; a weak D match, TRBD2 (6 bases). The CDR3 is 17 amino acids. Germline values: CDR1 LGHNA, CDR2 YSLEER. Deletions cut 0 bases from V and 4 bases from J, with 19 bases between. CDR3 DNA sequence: TGCGCCAGCAGCCAAGACGTTGGGGGGATAACCAGGTACGAGCAGTACTTC. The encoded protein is CASSQDVGGITRYEQYF.

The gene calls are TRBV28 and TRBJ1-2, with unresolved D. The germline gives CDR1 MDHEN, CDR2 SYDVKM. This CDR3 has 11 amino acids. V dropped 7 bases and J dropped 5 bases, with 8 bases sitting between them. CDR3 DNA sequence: TGTGCCAGCATGATAGAATATGGCTACACCTTC. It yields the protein CASMIEYGYTF.

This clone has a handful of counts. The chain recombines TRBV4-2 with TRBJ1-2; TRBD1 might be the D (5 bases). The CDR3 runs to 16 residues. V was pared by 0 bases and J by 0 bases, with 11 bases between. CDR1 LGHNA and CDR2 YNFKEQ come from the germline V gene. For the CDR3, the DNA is TGTGCCAGCAGCCAAGATTGGCAGGGCGCTAACTATGGCTACACCTTC. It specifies CASSQDWQGANYGYTF.

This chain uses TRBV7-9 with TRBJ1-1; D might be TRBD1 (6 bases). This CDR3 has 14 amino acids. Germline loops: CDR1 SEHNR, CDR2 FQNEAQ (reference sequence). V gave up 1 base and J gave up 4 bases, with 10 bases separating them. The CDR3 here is CASSLDQGTTEAFF. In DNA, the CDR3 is TGTGCCAGCAGCTTAGATCAGGGGACCACTGAAGCTTTCTTT.